Listed below are T cell receptor beta chains from one sample, sequenced in a study of blood T cell repertoires in COVID-19. TCRdb's copy holds only in-frame clones and misses some; the assay was immunoSEQ multiplex PCR. The sample lists about 150,000 clones, about 85% seen once, with 3.5% to 5% in the top ten. Material for sequencing was peripheral blood. The receptor source for this set is a woman aged 55-69 years with active or convalescent COVID-19. CDR3s include the opening cysteine and the closing phenylalanine or tryptophan. The D gene is left open where the match is weak. Some rows mark clone size as missing; the rest say once, few, many or name a class of expanded clone.

CDR3 DNA: TGTGCCAGCAGCCTCGCACAGGGCTCTGGGGCCAACGTCCTGACTTTC; CDR3 protein: CASSLAQGSGANVLTF; J gene: TRBJ2-6; V gene: TRBV6-2/TRBV6-3; clone size: .; D gene: .
CDR3 DNA: TGTGCCAGCAGCCCCGGGGAAGACTACGAGCAGTACTTC; CDR3 protein: CASSPGEDYEQYF; J gene: TRBJ2-7; V gene: TRBV13; clone size: .; D gene: .
CDR3 DNA: TGTGCCAGCTCACTGAAGACAGAAAGTGAAGCTTTCTTT; CDR3 protein: CASSLKTESEAFF; J gene: TRBJ1-1; V gene: TRBV18; clone size: .; D gene: .
CDR3 DNA: TGTGCTAGTGGCTTTCTAGCGGGGGATAGCACAGATACGCAGTATTTT; CDR3 protein: CASGFLAGDSTDTQYF; J gene: TRBJ2-3; V gene: TRBV12-5; clone size: .; D gene: TRBD2
CDR3 DNA: TGTGCCAGCAGATGGGACTCTGGGTTGAGGAATGAGCAGTTCTTC; CDR3 protein: CASRWDSGLRNEQFF; J gene: TRBJ2-1; V gene: TRBV6-6; clone size: .; D gene: .
CDR3 DNA: TGTGCCAGCAGCTTCGGGACTAGCGGGGGGGCAGGAGATACGCAGTATTTT; CDR3 protein: CASSFGTSGGAGDTQYF; J gene: TRBJ2-3; V gene: TRBV7-8; clone size: .; D gene: TRBD2
CDR3 DNA: TGTGCCAGCAGCTTAGCCGGGTCTGGGGCCAACGTCCTGACTTTC; CDR3 protein: CASSLAGSGANVLTF; J gene: TRBJ2-6; V gene: TRBV7-2; clone size: .; D gene: .
CDR3 DNA: TGTGCCAGCAGCTCCTGGGGGTGGGACAGGGGGCTTGACTATGGCTACACCTTC; CDR3 protein: CASSSWGWDRGLDYGYTF; J gene: TRBJ1-2; V gene: TRBV11-2; clone size: .; D gene: TRBD1
CDR3 DNA: TGCGCCAGCAGCCAAGAAATGAGCTCCTACAATGAGCAGTTCTTC; CDR3 protein: CASSQEMSSYNEQFF; J gene: TRBJ2-1; V gene: TRBV4-3; clone size: .; D gene: .
CDR3 DNA: TGTGCCAGCAGTTCTACGCCGGGACAGGAGAACACTGAAGCTTTCTTT; CDR3 protein: CASSSTPGQENTEAFF; J gene: TRBJ1-1; V gene: TRBV6-2/TRBV6-3; clone size: .; D gene: TRBD1
CDR3 DNA: TGTGCCAGCAGCGTAGCTCCCTCACAGGGGCGCCATGGCTACACCTTC; CDR3 protein: CASSVAPSQGRHGYTF; J gene: TRBJ1-2; V gene: TRBV9; clone size: .; D gene: TRBD1
CDR3 DNA: TGTGCCAGCAGCGTAGATAGTAGGGGGCTCTCTGGAAACACCATATATTTT; CDR3 protein: CASSVDSRGLSGNTIYF; J gene: TRBJ1-3; V gene: TRBV9; clone size: .; D gene: TRBD1
CDR3 DNA: TGTGCCAGCAGCCACCTCCGGGACGGGGGGGCTTTCTTT; CDR3 protein: CASSHLRDGGAFF; J gene: TRBJ1-1; V gene: TRBV3-1/TRBV3-2; clone size: .; D gene: .
CDR3 DNA: TGCGCCAGCAGCAGCCCGACAGGGGAGACTGAAGCTTTCTTT; CDR3 protein: CASSSPTGETEAFF; J gene: TRBJ1-1; V gene: TRBV5-1; clone size: .; D gene: TRBD1
CDR3 DNA: TGTGCCAGCAGCCGGGCGAGCGGGGGGGCCCCTGATACGCAGTATTTT; CDR3 protein: CASSRASGGAPDTQYF; J gene: TRBJ2-3; V gene: TRBV7-2; clone size: once; D gene: TRBD2
CDR3 DNA: TGTGCCAGTAGGCAGGGAGGAGCTTTCTTT; CDR3 protein: CASRQGGAFF; J gene: TRBJ1-1; V gene: TRBV19; clone size: few; D gene: .
CDR3 DNA: TGTGCCAGCAGACTGACAGGGGAGGGCACCGGGGAGCTGTTTTTT; CDR3 protein: CASRLTGEGTGELFF; J gene: TRBJ2-2; V gene: TRBV6-5; clone size: .; D gene: .
CDR3 DNA: TGTGCCAGCAGGATCTGGGGGGGCTCCTACGAGCAGTACTTC; CDR3 protein: CASRIWGGSYEQYF; J gene: TRBJ2-7; V gene: TRBV6-5; clone size: .; D gene: TRBD2
CDR3 DNA: TGTGCCAGCAGCGTAGAATTGGGCGGAGGGTCTGGGAATTCACCCCTCCACTTT; CDR3 protein: CASSVELGGGSGNSPLHF; J gene: TRBJ1-6; V gene: TRBV9; clone size: .; D gene: .
CDR3 DNA: TGTGCCAGTAGTATTACAGGGGGCTTCAGCAATCAGCCCCAGCATTTT; CDR3 protein: CASSITGGFSNQPQHF; J gene: TRBJ1-5; V gene: TRBV19; clone size: .; D gene: TRBD1
CDR3 DNA: TGTGCCAGCAGCCCAGGATGGACAGAAGGTAATTCACCCCTCCACTTT; CDR3 protein: CASSPGWTEGNSPLHF; J gene: TRBJ1-6; V gene: TRBV3-1/TRBV3-2; clone size: .; D gene: .
CDR3 DNA: TGTGCCAGCAGTGAAGAGGGGAATTCACCCCTCCACTTT; CDR3 protein: CASSEEGNSPLHF; J gene: TRBJ1-6; V gene: TRBV2; clone size: .; D gene: .
CDR3 DNA: TGCGCCAGCAGCGATTGGCCCAGGAACACTGAAGCTTTCTTT; CDR3 protein: CASSDWPRNTEAFF; J gene: TRBJ1-1; V gene: TRBV4-1; clone size: .; D gene: .
CDR3 DNA: TGTGCCAGTAGTGCGGACCAGGGGGCGCCCGGCTATGGCTACACCTTC; CDR3 protein: CASSADQGAPGYGYTF; J gene: TRBJ1-2; V gene: TRBV19; clone size: once; D gene: TRBD1
CDR3 DNA: TGCAGCGTTCATCGCAGGGGCGGCACCGGGGAGCTGTTTTTT; CDR3 protein: CSVHRRGGTGELFF; J gene: TRBJ2-2; V gene: TRBV29-1; clone size: .; D gene: .
CDR3 DNA: TGCGCCAGCAGCCAAGATTGGTCGGGCAGGGTCACCTATGGCTACACCTTC; CDR3 protein: CASSQDWSGRVTYGYTF; J gene: TRBJ1-2; V gene: TRBV4-3; clone size: once; D gene: .
CDR3 DNA: TGTGCCAGCAGTCTTGGACAGGGGGTCGCCTACGAGCAGTACTTC; CDR3 protein: CASSLGQGVAYEQYF; J gene: TRBJ2-7; V gene: TRBV7-9; clone size: few; D gene: TRBD1
CDR3 DNA: TGTGCCAGCAGTTCTGGACAGGGGGAGGAAGAGACCCAGTACTTC; CDR3 protein: CASSSGQGEEETQYF; J gene: TRBJ2-5; V gene: TRBV28; clone size: few; D gene: TRBD1